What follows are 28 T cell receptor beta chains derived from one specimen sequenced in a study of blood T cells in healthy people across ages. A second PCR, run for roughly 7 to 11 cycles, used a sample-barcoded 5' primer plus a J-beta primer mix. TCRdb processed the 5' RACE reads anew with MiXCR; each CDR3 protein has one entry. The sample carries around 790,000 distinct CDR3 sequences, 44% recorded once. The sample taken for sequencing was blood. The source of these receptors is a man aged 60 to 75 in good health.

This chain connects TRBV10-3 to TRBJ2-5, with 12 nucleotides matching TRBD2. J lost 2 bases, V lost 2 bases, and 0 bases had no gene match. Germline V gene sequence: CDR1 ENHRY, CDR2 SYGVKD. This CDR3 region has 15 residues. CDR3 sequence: CAISETSGGQETQYF. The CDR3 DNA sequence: TGTGCCATCAGTGAGACTAGCGGGGGGCAAGAGACCCAGTACTTC.

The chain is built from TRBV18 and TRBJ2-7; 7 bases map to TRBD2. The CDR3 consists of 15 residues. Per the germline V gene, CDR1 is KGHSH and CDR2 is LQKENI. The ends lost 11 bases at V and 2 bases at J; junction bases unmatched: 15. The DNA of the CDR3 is TGTGCCGGCACTCTAGGGACTACCCCACCCTACGAGCAGTACTTC. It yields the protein CAGTLGTTPPYEQYF.

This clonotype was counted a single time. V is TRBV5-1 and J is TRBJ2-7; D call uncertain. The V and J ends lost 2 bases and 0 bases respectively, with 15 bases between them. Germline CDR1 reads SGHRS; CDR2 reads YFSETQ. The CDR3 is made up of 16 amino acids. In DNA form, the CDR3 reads TGCGCCAGCAGCTTTTCGGGCCGCGATGACTCCTACGAGCAGTACTTC. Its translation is CASSFSGRDDSYEQYF. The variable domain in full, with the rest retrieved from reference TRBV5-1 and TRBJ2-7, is KAGVTQTPRYLIKTRGQQVTLSCSPISGHRSVSWYQQTPGQGLQFLFEYFSETQRNKGNFPGRFSGRQFSNSRSEMNVSTLELGDSALYLCASSFSGRDDSYEQYFGPGTRLTVT.

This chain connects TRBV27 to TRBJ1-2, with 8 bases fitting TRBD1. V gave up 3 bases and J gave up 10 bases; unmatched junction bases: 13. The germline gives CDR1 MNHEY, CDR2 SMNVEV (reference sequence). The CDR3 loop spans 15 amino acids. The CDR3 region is CASSFRGGAGGFYTF. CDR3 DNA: TGTGCCAGCAGTTTTAGAGGTGGGGCAGGGGGCTTCTACACCTTC.

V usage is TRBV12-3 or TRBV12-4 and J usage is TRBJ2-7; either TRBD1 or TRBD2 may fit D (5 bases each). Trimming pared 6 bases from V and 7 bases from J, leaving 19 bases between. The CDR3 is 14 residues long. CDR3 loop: CASRQPGRGEEQYF. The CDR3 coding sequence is TGTGCCAGCAGGCAACCGGGACGGGGAGAAGAGCAGTACTTC.

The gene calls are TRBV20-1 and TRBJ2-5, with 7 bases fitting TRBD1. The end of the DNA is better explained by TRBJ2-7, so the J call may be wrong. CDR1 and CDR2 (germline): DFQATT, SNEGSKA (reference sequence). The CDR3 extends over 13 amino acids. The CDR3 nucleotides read TGCAGTGCTAGTTCCGGGACAGAGGGCGAGCAGTACTTC. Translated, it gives CSASSGTEGEQYF.

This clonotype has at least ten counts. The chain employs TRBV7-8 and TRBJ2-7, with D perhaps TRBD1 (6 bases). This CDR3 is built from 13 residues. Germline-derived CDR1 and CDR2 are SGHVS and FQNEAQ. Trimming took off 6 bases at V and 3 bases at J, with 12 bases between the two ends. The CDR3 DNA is TGTGCCAGCAGTAGGACAGAGATCTACGAGCAGTACTTC. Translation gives CASSRTEIYEQYF.

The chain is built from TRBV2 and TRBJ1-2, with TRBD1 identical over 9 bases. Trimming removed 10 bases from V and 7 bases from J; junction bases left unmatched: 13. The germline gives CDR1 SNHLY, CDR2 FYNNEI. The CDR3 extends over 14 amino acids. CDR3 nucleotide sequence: TGTGCCATTACAGTCCCGGGACAGGGAGGTGGCTACACCTTC. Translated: CAITVPGQGGGYTF.

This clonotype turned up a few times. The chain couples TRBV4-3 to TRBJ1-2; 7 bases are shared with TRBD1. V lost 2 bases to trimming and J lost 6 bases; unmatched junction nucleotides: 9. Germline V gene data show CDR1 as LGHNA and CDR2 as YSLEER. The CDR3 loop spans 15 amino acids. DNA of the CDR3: TGCGCCAGCAGCCAAAGAGATGCAGGGGGTCATGGCTACACCTTC. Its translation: CASSQRDAGGHGYTF.

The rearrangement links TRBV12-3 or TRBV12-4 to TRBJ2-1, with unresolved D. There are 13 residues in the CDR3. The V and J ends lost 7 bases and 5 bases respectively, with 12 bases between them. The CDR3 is CASTPARNNEQFF. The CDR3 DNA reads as TGTGCCAGCACCCCGGCGAGGAACAATGAGCAGTTCTTC.

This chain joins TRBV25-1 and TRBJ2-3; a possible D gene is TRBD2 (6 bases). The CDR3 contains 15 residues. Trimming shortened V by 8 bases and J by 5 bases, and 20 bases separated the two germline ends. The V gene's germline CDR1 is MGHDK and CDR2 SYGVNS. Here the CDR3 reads CASGVGWGEVDTQYF. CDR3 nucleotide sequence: TGTGCCAGCGGAGTCGGTTGGGGGGAGGTAGATACGCAGTATTTT.

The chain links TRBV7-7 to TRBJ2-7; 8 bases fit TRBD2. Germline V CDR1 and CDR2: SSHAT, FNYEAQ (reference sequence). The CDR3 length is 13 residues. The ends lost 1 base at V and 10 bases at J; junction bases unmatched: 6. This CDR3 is CASSLGVAGGQYF. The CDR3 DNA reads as TGTGCCAGCAGCTTAGGCGTGGCGGGGGGCCAGTACTTC.

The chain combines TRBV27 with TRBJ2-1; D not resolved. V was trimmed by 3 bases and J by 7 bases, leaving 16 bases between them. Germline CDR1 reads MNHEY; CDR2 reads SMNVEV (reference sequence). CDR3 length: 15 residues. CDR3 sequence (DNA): TGTGCCAGCAGTTTTGGCCTAGTTGTGACAAATGAGCAGTTCTTC. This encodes CASSFGLVVTNEQFF.

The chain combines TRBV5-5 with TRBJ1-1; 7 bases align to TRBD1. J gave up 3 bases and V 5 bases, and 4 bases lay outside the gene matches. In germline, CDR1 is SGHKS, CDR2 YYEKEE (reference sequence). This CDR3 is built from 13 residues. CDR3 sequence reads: CASRWGQHTEAFF. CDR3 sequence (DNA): TGTGCCAGCAGATGGGGACAGCACACTGAAGCTTTCTTT.

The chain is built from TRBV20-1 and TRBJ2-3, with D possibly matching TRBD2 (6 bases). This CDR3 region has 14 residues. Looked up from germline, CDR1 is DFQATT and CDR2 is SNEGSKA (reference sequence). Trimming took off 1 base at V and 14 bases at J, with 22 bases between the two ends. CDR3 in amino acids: CSARARGGTRYAYF. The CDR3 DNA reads TGCAGTGCTAGAGCTCGGGGCGGGACCAGATACGCGTATTTT.

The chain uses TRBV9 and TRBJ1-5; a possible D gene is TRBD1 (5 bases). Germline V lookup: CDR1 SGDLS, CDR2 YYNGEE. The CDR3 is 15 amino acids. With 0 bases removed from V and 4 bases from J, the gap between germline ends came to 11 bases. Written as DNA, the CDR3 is TGTGCCAGCAGCGTAGCCCCGGACACAAATCAGCCCCAGCATTTT. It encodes CASSVAPDTNQPQHF.

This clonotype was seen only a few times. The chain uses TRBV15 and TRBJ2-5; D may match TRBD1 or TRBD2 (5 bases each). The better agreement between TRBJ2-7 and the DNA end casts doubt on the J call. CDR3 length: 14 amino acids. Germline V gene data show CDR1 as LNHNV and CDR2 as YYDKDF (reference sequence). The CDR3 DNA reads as TGTGCCACCAGCGTGGGGACCGGATCCTACGAGCAGTACTTC. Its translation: CATSVGTGSYEQYF.

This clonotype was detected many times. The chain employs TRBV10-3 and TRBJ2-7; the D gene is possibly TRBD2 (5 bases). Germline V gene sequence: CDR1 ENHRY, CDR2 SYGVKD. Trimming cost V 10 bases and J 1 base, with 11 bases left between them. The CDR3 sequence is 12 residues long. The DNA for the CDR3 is TGTGCCAGCGCCGGGATTTCCTACGAGCAGTACTTC. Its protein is CASAGISYEQYF.

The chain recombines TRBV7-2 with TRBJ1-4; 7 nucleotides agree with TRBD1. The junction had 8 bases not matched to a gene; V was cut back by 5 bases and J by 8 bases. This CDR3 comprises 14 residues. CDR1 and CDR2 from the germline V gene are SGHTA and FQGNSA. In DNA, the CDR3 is TGTGCCAGCAGCAAGACAGGGAGTGACGAAAAACTGTTTTTT. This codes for CASSKTGSDEKLFF.

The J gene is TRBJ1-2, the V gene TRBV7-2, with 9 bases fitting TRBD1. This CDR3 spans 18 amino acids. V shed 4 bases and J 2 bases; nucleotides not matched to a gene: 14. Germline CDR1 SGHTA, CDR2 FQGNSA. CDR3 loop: CASSSPRDRVRGNYGYTF. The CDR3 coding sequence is TGTGCCAGCAGCTCCCCGCGGGACAGGGTACGGGGAAACTATGGCTACACCTTC.

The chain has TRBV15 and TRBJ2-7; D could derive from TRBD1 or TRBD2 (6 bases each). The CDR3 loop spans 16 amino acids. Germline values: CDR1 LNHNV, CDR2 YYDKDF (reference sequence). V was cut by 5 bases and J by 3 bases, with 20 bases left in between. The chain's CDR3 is CATSGLNKGGSYEQYF. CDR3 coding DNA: TGTGCCACCAGCGGGTTAAATAAGGGGGGAAGCTACGAGCAGTACTTC. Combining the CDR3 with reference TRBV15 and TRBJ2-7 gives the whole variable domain DAMVIQNPRYQVTQFGKPVTLSCSQTLNHNVMYWYQQKSSQAPKLLFHYYDKDFNNEADTPDNFQSRRPNTSFCFLDIRSPGLGDTAMYLCATSGLNKGGSYEQYFGPGTRLTVT.

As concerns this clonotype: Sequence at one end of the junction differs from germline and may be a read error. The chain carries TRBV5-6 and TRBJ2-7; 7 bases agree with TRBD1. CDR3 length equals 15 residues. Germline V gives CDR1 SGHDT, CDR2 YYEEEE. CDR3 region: CASSLLEGAVYGQYF. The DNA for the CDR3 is TGTGCCAGCAGCTTGTTAGAGGGGGCGGTCTACGGGCAGTACTTC. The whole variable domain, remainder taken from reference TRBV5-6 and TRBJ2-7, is DAGVTQSPTHLIKTRGQQVTLRCSPKSGHDTVSWYQQALGQGPQFIFQYYEEEERQRGNFPDRFSGHQFPNYSSELNVNALLLGDSALYLCASSLLEGAVYGQYFGPGTRLTVT.

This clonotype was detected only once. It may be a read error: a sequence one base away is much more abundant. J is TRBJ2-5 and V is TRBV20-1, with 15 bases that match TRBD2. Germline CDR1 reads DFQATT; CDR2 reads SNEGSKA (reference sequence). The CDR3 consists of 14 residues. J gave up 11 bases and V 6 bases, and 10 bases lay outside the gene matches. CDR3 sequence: CSAGRTSGGDEQYF. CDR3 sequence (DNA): TGCAGTGCCGGCCGGACTAGCGGGGGGGATGAGCAGTACTTC.

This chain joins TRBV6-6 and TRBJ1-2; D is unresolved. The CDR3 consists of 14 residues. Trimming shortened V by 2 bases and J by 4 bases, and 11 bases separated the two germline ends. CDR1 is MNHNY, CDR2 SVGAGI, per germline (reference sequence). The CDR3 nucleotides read TGTGCCAGCAGTTACAACAGTTCGGGCTATGGCTACACCTTC. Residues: CASSYNSSGYGYTF.

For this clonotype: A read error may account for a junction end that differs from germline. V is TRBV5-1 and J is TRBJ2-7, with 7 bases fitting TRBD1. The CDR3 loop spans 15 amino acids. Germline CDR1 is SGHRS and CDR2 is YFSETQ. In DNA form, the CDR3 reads TGCGCCAGCAGCTCAGGACAGGCGGTCTCCCACGAGCAGTACTTC. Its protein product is CASSSGQAVSHEQYF.

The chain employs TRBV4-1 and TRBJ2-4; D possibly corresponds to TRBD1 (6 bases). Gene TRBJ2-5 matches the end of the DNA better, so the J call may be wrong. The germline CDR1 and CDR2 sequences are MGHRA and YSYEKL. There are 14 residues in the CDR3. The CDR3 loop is CASSQGDKQETQYF. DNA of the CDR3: TGCGCCAGCAGCCAAGGGGACAAACAAGAGACCCAGTACTTC.

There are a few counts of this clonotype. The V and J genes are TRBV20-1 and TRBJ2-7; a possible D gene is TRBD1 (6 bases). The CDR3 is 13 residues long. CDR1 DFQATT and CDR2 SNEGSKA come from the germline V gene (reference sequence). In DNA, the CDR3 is TGCAGCCTCATAAGGGACAACTCCTACGAGCAGTACTTC. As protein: CSLIRDNSYEQYF.

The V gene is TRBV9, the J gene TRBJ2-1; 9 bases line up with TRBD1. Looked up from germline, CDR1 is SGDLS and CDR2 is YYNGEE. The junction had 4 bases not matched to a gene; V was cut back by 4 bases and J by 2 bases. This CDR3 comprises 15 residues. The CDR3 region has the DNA TGTGCCAGCAGCCTACACAGGGGGCCCTACAATGAGCAGTTCTTC. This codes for CASSLHRGPYNEQFF.